This TCR beta chain emerged from a study of regulatory T cells in long-lasting Graves disease. HTBI primers from iRepertoire and Arm-PCR of CDR3 regions yielded the TCR beta libraries. TCRdb re-called the multiplex PCR reads with MiXCR, one entry per CDR3 protein. Of some 250,000 distinct CDR3 sequences in the sample, around 19% were seen once. Indicated time point: newly diagnosed GD, antithyroid drugs for less than 3 months. Extracted RNA from PBMCs served as the source of the TCR library. Findings and caveats of the study: Only a small sample size was used, which may have cut accuracy. It was in persistent disease that TRBV28, TRBJ1-2 and TRBJ2-5 were favored.

The V gene lost 4 bases and the J gene lost 3 bases, with 19 bases spanning the gap. The CDR3 length is 17 residues. Germline V gives CDR1 MGHRA, CDR2 YSYEKL. The table lists this clonotype with many counts. Its target is not known. These data were likewise used in another study, on T cells in Graves' hyperthyroidism and ophthalmopathy. That paper adds: Graves' hyperthyroidism without ophthalmopathy progression within 18 months was termed stable. Criteria for exclusion of patients were uncontrolled infection, other autoimmune disease, pregnancy or lactation.

Sequencing used peripheral blood mononuclear cells (PBMCs), obtained at new diagnosis, from a patient treated with antithyroid drugs. The chain employs TRBV4-1 and TRBJ2-1, with a weak D call TRBD1 (7 bases). The sequence came from a woman aged 25-40 years with Graves disease. The CDR3 region is CASSRIIRQGGYNEQFF. The CDR3, as DNA: TGCGCCAGCAGCCGCATAATCCGACAGGGAGGCTACAATGAGCAGTTCTTC.